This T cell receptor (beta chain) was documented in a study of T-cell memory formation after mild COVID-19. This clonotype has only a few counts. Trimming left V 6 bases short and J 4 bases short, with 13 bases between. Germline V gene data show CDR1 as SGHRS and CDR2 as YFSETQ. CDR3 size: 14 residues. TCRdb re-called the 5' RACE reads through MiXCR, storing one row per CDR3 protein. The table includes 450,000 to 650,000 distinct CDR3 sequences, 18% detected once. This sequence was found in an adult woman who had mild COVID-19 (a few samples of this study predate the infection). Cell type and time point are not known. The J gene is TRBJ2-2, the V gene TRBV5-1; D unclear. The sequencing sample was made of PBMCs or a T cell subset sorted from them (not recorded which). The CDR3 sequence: CASTRDVSTGELFF. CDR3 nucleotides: TGCGCCAGCACCAGAGACGTTAGCACCGGGGAGCTGTTTTTT.